Given below is one T cell receptor beta chain in context. Its antigen is unknown. The CDR3 covers 14 residues. V lost 4 bases, J lost 4 bases, and 13 bases lay in between. The germline V gene has CDR1 SNHLY and CDR2 FYNNEI. TCRdb re-called the reads with MiXCR, one entry per CDR3 protein. The sample lists around 340,000 distinct CDR3 sequences, roughly 29% seen once, with roughly 20% in the top ten. This record belongs to a study of T cell repertoires in cytomegalovirus infection. About the research overall: CMV infection plus the matching HLA type was flagged by public TCR beta signatures.

General study findings and limits: There were carriers of CMV plus the relevant HLA, and cumulative public TCR beta family frequency identified them.

The V gene is TRBV2, the J gene TRBJ1-2, with a weak D call TRBD1 (5 bases). This material consisted of cultured PBMCs, taken from culture after CMV antigen stimulation. The receptor's source is a human donor in good health (CMV status not recorded). Some clones in this sample may be carry-over from other donors' samples. This chain's CDR3 is CASSGQGLFYGYTF. The CDR3 nucleotides are TGTGCCAGCAGTGGTCAGGGCCTATTCTATGGCTACACCTTC.